The 23 T cell receptor beta chains in this list originate from one sample, sequenced in a study of blood T cells in healthy people across ages. Using a J-beta primer mix together with a sample-barcoded 5' primer, a second PCR was run for roughly 6 to 12 cycles. One entry per CDR3 protein results from TCRdb running MiXCR on the 5' RACE reads. The sample records over 1,500,000 distinct CDR3 sequences, about 39% being singletons. Input material: blood. The source of these receptors is a human donor in good health.

The sample holds a few counts of this clonotype. V is TRBV11-2 and J is TRBJ2-7; D unresolved. Germline CDR1 SGHAT, CDR2 FQNNGV. The CDR3 loop spans 12 amino acids. V dropped 5 bases and J dropped 2 bases, with 7 bases sitting between them. The CDR3 DNA sequence: TGTGCCAGCAGCCAAAACACCTACGAGCAGTACTTC. Its translation: CASSQNTYEQYF.

This chain connects TRBV7-2 to TRBJ2-1; no definite D call. Trimming took off 1 base at V and 10 bases at J, with 23 bases between the two ends. The CDR3 spans 17 residues. CDR1 and CDR2 (germline): SGHTA, FQGNSA. In nucleotides, the CDR3 is TGTGCCAGCAGCTTAGGGCTCGGCAGCCTTTCAAACTACGAGCAGTTCTTC. It encodes CASSLGLGSLSNYEQFF.

This clonotype appeared a few times. This sequence joins TRBV14 and TRBJ2-5; the D gene is possibly TRBD2 (5 bases). Trimming removed 5 bases from V and 5 bases from J, with 15 bases in between. The germline V gene encodes CDR1 SGHDN and CDR2 FVKESK. This CDR3 is built from 14 residues. The CDR3 bases are TGTGCCAGCAGCAAAGCCGGGGTCCGGGAGACCCAGTACTTC. Protein sequence: CASSKAGVRETQYF.

The CDR3 loop reads CASSFLGQFNEKLFF. The CDR3 DNA is TGTGCCAGCAGCTTCTTAGGACAGTTTAATGAAAAACTGTTTTTT. J is TRBJ1-4 and V is TRBV5-5; maybe TRBD1 (6 bases). The CDR3 is 15 amino acids. Trimming took 2 bases from V and 4 from J, leaving 12 bases between them. Germline V lookup: CDR1 SGHKS, CDR2 YYEKEE (reference sequence).

J is TRBJ2-7 and V is TRBV27; the D gene is possibly TRBD1 (8 bases). V lost 7 bases, J lost 3 bases, and 19 bases lay in between. Germline V gene sequence: CDR1 MNHEY, CDR2 SMNVEV (reference sequence). The CDR3 covers 15 residues. The CDR3 loop reads CASTMRGTGCYEQYF. The DNA for the CDR3 is TGTGCCAGCACCATGCGGGGGACAGGATGCTACGAGCAGTACTTC.

The rearrangement uses TRBV28 and TRBJ1-2; weak D call: TRBD1 (5 bases). Germline-derived CDR1 and CDR2 are MDHEN and SYDVKM. This CDR3 has 14 residues. The V and J ends lost 6 bases and 8 bases respectively, with 19 bases between them. In nucleotides, the CDR3 is TGTGCCAGCAGCCCCCAGGAGGGGCCGTGGGGCTACACCTTC. Residues: CASSPQEGPWGYTF.

This clonotype came up a few times. The chain couples TRBV10-3 to TRBJ2-7, with 9 bases identical to TRBD1. Germline V gives CDR1 ENHRY, CDR2 SYGVKD. Trimming took 6 bases from V and 0 from J; bases not matched to a gene: 6. CDR3 length: 15 amino acids. The CDR3: CAIRDGTGPSYEQYF. The CDR3 DNA is TGTGCCATCAGGGACGGGACAGGGCCCTCCTACGAGCAGTACTTC.

The chain has TRBV15 and TRBJ1-5; 12 bases line up with TRBD1. CDR3 length: 18 residues. J was trimmed by 6 bases and V by 0 bases; bases with no gene match: 9. Germline CDR1 LNHNV, CDR2 YYDKDF (reference sequence). CDR3 nucleotide sequence: TGTGCCACCAGCAGAGAACCTATCGGGACAGGGGGCTTTCAGCCCCAGCATTTT. Encoded protein: CATSREPIGTGGFQPQHF.

V and J are TRBV9 and TRBJ1-1, with no clear D. V shed 2 bases and J shed 3 bases, with 8 bases lying between them. This CDR3 spans 13 amino acids. Germline loops: CDR1 SGDLS, CDR2 YYNGEE. The CDR3 nucleotides read TGTGCCAGCAGCGTCAGCCGAGACACTGAAGCTTTCTTT. Its protein product is CASSVSRDTEAFF. Full variable domain (outside the CDR3, taken from reference TRBV9 and TRBJ1-1): DSGVTQTPKHLITATGQRVTLRCSPRSGDLSVYWYQQSLDQGLQFLIQYYNGEERAKGNILERFSAQQFPDLHSELNLSSLELGDSALYFCASSVSRDTEAFFGQGTRLTVV.

About this clonotype: A much larger clone is a single base away; this may be a read error. This sequence joins TRBV2 and TRBJ1-6; D ambiguous. The V gene lost 5 bases and the J gene lost 7 bases, with 3 bases spanning the gap. CDR1 SNHLY and CDR2 FYNNEI come from the germline V gene. The CDR3 contains 11 residues. The CDR3 is CASSWNSPLHF. CDR3 DNA: TGTGCCAGCAGTTGGAATTCACCCCTCCACTTT.

This clonotype occurred a few times. The chain employs TRBV6-5 and TRBJ1-2; unclear D gene. Germline-derived CDR1 and CDR2 are MNHEY and SVGAGI. This CDR3 contains 12 residues. Trimming shortened V by 8 bases and J by 3 bases, and 10 bases separated the two germline ends. The CDR3 loop reads CASVGRDYGYTF. CDR3 DNA sequence: TGTGCCAGCGTAGGGAGAGACTATGGCTACACCTTC.

This clonotype was observed a few times. The chain links TRBV9 to TRBJ2-3; D not certain. V was pared by 3 bases and J by 0 bases, with 11 bases between. The CDR3 has 15 residues. Germline V CDR1 and CDR2: SGDLS, YYNGEE. This CDR3 is CASSDGPYSTDTQYF. The DNA for the CDR3 is TGTGCCAGCAGCGACGGACCCTATAGCACAGATACGCAGTATTTT.

The chain couples TRBV13 to TRBJ1-5, with D possibly being TRBD1 (6 bases). Germline CDR1 PRHDT, CDR2 FYEKMQ (reference sequence). V was trimmed by 7 bases and J by 5 bases, leaving 12 bases between them. CDR3 length: 13 residues. CDR3: CASTRGGDQPQHF. The CDR3 nucleotides are TGTGCCAGCACGAGGGGGGGTGATCAGCCCCAGCATTTT.

This clonotype was recorded a few times. The gene calls are TRBV5-1 and TRBJ2-1; 7 nucleotides line up with TRBD2. The J segment lost 5 bases and the V segment lost 2 bases, leaving 7 bases of the junction unmatched. CDR1 SGHRS and CDR2 YFSETQ come from the germline V gene. The length of the CDR3 is 15 residues. In DNA form, the CDR3 reads TGCGCCAGCAGCTTTCGAACGGGGAGGGACAATGAGCAGTTCTTC. This gives the protein CASSFRTGRDNEQFF.

In its sample, this clonotype was seen many times. The CDR3 sequence: CSASSDWKNIQYF. As DNA, the CDR3 is TGCAGTGCTTCATCAGACTGGAAAAACATTCAGTACTTC. The gene calls are TRBV20-1 and TRBJ2-4; D unclear. Germline CDR1 and CDR2: DFQATT and SNEGSKA (reference sequence). The CDR3 loop spans 13 amino acids. The V end lost 5 bases, the J end lost 4 bases, and 12 bases lay between the germline ends.

The chain is built from TRBV6-2 or TRBV6-3 and TRBJ2-1, with D perhaps TRBD1 (5 bases). Germline V CDR1 and CDR2: MNHEY, SVGEGT. This CDR3 region has 11 residues. V was shortened by 10 bases and J by 5 bases, with 9 bases between the two germline ends. CDR3: CATQGNNEQFF. The CDR3 DNA is TGTGCCACCCAGGGAAACAATGAGCAGTTCTTC.

This clonotype was observed once. J is TRBJ2-7 and V is TRBV6-1, with TRBD1 identical over 8 bases. This CDR3 region has 20 residues. V shed 0 bases, J shed 0 bases, and the junction held 16 bases outside the gene matches. Germline V lookup: CDR1 MNHNS, CDR2 SASEGT. The CDR3 nucleotides read TGTGCCAGCAGTGAAGCCCCTGGGGGGACAGGCCTCTCCAGCTCCTACGAGCAGTACTTC. Protein sequence: CASSEAPGGTGLSSSYEQYF.

The gene calls are TRBV24-1 and TRBJ2-3, with 8 bases identical to TRBD2. The germline V gene has CDR1 KGHDR and CDR2 SFDVKD. The junction had 8 bases not matched to a gene; V was cut back by 4 bases and J by 3 bases. This CDR3 comprises 16 residues. CDR3 nucleotide sequence: TGTGCCACCAGTGACGGAAGCGGGGGTGTGACAGATACGCAGTATTTT. This encodes CATSDGSGGVTDTQYF.

The chain uses TRBV6-5 and TRBJ2-3, with TRBD2 identical over 13 bases. Germline V gene lookup returns CDR1 MNHEY and CDR2 SVGAGI. V lost 7 bases to trimming and J lost 10 bases; unmatched junction nucleotides: 11. The CDR3 is 15 residues long. The chain's CDR3 is CASTETSGGAAAQYF. CDR3 DNA: TGTGCCAGCACCGAAACTAGCGGGGGGGCCGCGGCGCAGTATTTT.

The J gene is TRBJ1-1, the V gene TRBV7-3; the D gene is possibly TRBD1 (5 bases). This CDR3 has 16 residues. Between the trimmed V and J ends, which lost 2 bases and 7 bases, there was a span of 20 bases. The germline V gene encodes CDR1 SGHTA and CDR2 FQGTGA. The CDR3 sequence is CASSLFLGTPDNEAFF. The CDR3 region has the DNA TGTGCCAGCAGCTTATTTCTGGGGACCCCAGATAATGAAGCTTTCTTT.

Here the CDR3 DNA reads TGCGCCAGCAGCCCGACGGGACTGCCTGAGCAGTACTTC. It is translated as CASSPTGLPEQYF. V is TRBV4-1 and J is TRBJ2-7; tentatively, D is TRBD2 (6 bases). This CDR3 is built from 13 residues. Per the germline V gene, CDR1 is MGHRA and CDR2 is YSYEKL. V lost 4 bases and J 7 bases, leaving 14 bases between the germline ends.

The gene calls are TRBV5-5 and TRBJ2-1; D remains ambiguous. Trimming took 4 bases from V and 8 from J, leaving 13 bases between them. Per the germline V gene, CDR1 is SGHKS and CDR2 is YYEKEE (reference sequence). This CDR3 has 13 residues. CDR3 amino acids: CASSPQLADEQFF. In DNA, the CDR3 is TGTGCCAGCAGCCCCCAACTTGCCGATGAGCAGTTCTTC.

The genes are TRBV13 and TRBJ1-5; 7 nucleotides line up with TRBD1. The CDR3 consists of 15 residues. Germline V gene lookup returns CDR1 PRHDT and CDR2 FYEKMQ (reference sequence). V dropped 6 bases and J dropped 2; count of bases not matched to a gene: 7. The CDR3 nucleotides read TGTGCCAGCAGTTGGCAGGGGGGCGGCAATCAGCCCCAGCATTTT. Amino acid sequence: CASSWQGGGNQPQHF.